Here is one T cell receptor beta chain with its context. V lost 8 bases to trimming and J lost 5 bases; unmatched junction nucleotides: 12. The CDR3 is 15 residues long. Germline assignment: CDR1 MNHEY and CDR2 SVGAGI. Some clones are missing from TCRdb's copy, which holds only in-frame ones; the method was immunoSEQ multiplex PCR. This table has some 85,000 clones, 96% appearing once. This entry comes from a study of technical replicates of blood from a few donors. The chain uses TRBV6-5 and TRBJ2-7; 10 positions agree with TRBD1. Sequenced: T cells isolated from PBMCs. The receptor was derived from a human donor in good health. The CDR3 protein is CASGTGVSGAHEQYF. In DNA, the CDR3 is TGTGCCAGCGGGACAGGGGTTAGCGGGGCCCACGAGCAGTACTTC.